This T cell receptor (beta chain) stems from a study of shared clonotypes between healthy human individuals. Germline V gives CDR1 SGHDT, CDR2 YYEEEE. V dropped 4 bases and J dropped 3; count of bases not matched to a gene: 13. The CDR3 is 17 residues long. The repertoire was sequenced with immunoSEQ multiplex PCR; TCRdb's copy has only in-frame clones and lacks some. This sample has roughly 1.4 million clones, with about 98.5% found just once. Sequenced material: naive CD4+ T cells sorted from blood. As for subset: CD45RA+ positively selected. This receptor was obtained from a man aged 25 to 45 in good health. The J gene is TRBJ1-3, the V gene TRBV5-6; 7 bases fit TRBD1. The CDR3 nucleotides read TGTGCCAGCAGCCGAGCGCCGACAGGGAGGGGTGGAAACACCATATATTTT. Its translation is CASSRAPTGRGGNTIYF.